These T cell receptor beta chains were read from a single sample in a study of blood T cell repertoires in COVID-19. Repertoires were generated with immunoSEQ multiplex PCR, while TCRdb's copy carries only in-frame clones and drops some. Among over 200,000 clones, over 70% were seen once, and the ten largest hold about 4%. The source material was PBMCs or T cells enriched from blood (not recorded which). Source of these receptors: a woman in her thirties who had been exposed to COVID-19. CDR3s include the opening cysteine and the closing phenylalanine or tryptophan. Fields, in order: D gene, V gene, clone size, J gene, CDR3 DNA, CDR3 protein. A D gene is named only where the DNA matches it firmly. Size is omitted from some rows. Given values are once, few, many or a class for expanded clones.

-	TRBV12-3/TRBV12-4	-	TRBJ1-2	TGTGCCAGCAGTTTCCGCTATGGCTACACCTTC	CASSFRYGYTF
-	TRBV11-1	-	TRBJ2-5	TGTGCCAGCAGCTTAGCACACAGGGCAGGGGAGACCCAGTACTTC	CASSLAHRAGETQYF
TRBD1	TRBV10-3	-	TRBJ2-7	TGTGCCATCAGTGAGACCGCGACGAGGGGGCAGTACGAGCAGTACTTC	CAISETATRGQYEQYF
-	TRBV12-3/TRBV12-4	-	TRBJ1-1	TGTGCCACCGATGGACGGGGCACTGAAGCTTTCTTT	CATDGRGTEAFF
TRBD1	TRBV6-2/TRBV6-3	-	TRBJ1-2	TGTGCCAGCAGATACGGACAGGGTAACCTTGGCTACACCTTC	CASRYGQGNLGYTF
TRBD2	TRBV9	-	TRBJ2-2	TGTGCCAGCAGCGTCAGCGGGAGGGCCTGGGGCGGGGAGCTGTTTTTT	CASSVSGRAWGGELFF
-	TRBV3-1/TRBV3-2	-	TRBJ2-3	TGTGCCAGCAGCCCCCGTGGTAGCGGACGCACAGATACGCAGTATTTT	CASSPRGSGRTDTQYF
-	TRBV6-5	-	TRBJ2-5	TGTGCCAGCAGTTACTCCGGTGCGGGGCAAGAGACCCAGTACTTC	CASSYSGAGQETQYF
-	TRBV12-3/TRBV12-4	-	TRBJ1-2	TGTGCCAGCAGACGACTGAACTATGGCTACACCTTC	CASRRLNYGYTF
TRBD2	TRBV5-1	few	TRBJ2-3	TGCGCCAGCAGCTTGGAGGTGCCGCTAGCGGGAGAGGTGAGGGGCACAGATACGCAGTATTTT	CASSLEVPLAGEVRGTDTQYF
-	TRBV29-1	-	TRBJ2-5	TGCAGCGTTGGTGGAGGGGAGACCCAGTACTTC	CSVGGGETQYF
TRBD1	TRBV9	once	TRBJ1-5	TGTGCCAGCAGCCCAACCGGGACAGGGGTTCAGCCCCAGCATTTT	CASSPTGTGVQPQHF
-	TRBV2	-	TRBJ1-5	TGTGCCAGCAGTAGACAGGTCGGCAATCAGCCCCAGCATTTT	CASSRQVGNQPQHF
-	TRBV19	-	TRBJ2-3	TGTGCCAGTAGTATTTACAGGCTCGACCGTCCCTCGCAGTATTTT	CASSIYRLDRPSQYF
-	TRBV27	-	TRBJ1-2	TGTGCCAGCAGCCCTTCCCCAGTCATTAACTATGGCTACACCTTC	CASSPSPVINYGYTF
-	TRBV5-5	once	TRBJ2-6	TGTGCCAGCAGCTGGCGGGACAGCATCTCTGGGGCCAACGTCCTGACTTTC	CASSWRDSISGANVLTF
-	TRBV6-5	-	TRBJ1-2	TGTGCCAGCAGAAGTAACAGGGATGGCTACACCTTC	CASRSNRDGYTF
-	TRBV5-1	-	TRBJ2-6	TGCGCCAGCAGCTTCGGACAGATCTCTGGGGCCAACGTCCTGACTTTC	CASSFGQISGANVLTF
TRBD1	TRBV19	once	TRBJ1-5	TGTGCCAGTAGTCTAACTTTGCTAGAGCCGGACAGGGGGGATAGCAATCAGCCCCAGCATTTT	CASSLTLLEPDRGDSNQPQHF
TRBD1	TRBV28	-	TRBJ2-7	TGTGCCAGCAGTTTGGGGACAGGGGTTTTCTACGAGCAGTACTTC	CASSLGTGVFYEQYF
-	TRBV3-1/TRBV3-2	-	TRBJ1-2	TGTGCCAGCAGCCAAGCCAGCTATGGCTACACCTTC	CASSQASYGYTF
-	TRBV18	-	TRBJ1-2	TGTGCCAGCTCACCACCCAGGGCCGTACATGGCTACACCTTC	CASSPPRAVHGYTF
-	TRBV7-9	-	TRBJ1-1	TGTGCCAGCAGCTTACCGTTGGACACAAAGGACACTGAAGCTTTCTTT	CASSLPLDTKDTEAFF
TRBD2	TRBV5-1	-	TRBJ2-1	TGCGCCAGCAGCTTCCGCGCGGGAGACAATGAGCAGTTCTTC	CASSFRAGDNEQFF
-	TRBV18	-	TRBJ1-2	TGTGCCAGCTCACCCAAGACAGGTCCTAACTATGGCTACACCTTC	CASSPKTGPNYGYTF
-	TRBV27	-	TRBJ2-5	TGTGCCAGCAGTTTAGCAGGATACGAGACCCAGTACTTC	CASSLAGYETQYF
-	TRBV7-9	-	TRBJ2-1	TGTGCCAGCAGCTTAGTTGCGGGAAATGAGCAGTTCTTC	CASSLVAGNEQFF
-	TRBV6-2/TRBV6-3	-	TRBJ2-7	TGTGCCAGCAGTTACTCGACGGGAGTCGGAGGGATCAGGAACGAGCAGTACTTC	CASSYSTGVGGIRNEQYF
TRBD1	TRBV28	-	TRBJ1-1	TGTGCCAGCAGTCCAGGGGGCTTGAACACTGAAGCTTTCTTT	CASSPGGLNTEAFF
-	TRBV4-1	-	TRBJ1-4	TGCGCCAGCAGCCCGATCCTCCGGGACAAGGGAGAAAAACTGTTTTTT	CASSPILRDKGEKLFF
-	TRBV29-1	-	TRBJ1-5	TGCAGCGTTGGGACAGAAAATCAGCCCCAGCATTTT	CSVGTENQPQHF
TRBD2	TRBV10-1	-	TRBJ2-1	TGCGCCAGCAGTGAGTCCCCTATAGCGGGGGGACCCGAGGCGGCGCAGTTCTTC	CASSESPIAGGPEAAQFF
-	TRBV5-8	-	TRBJ1-5	TGTGCCAGCAGCTTTTCCGGGACCCAGCATTTT	CASSFSGTQHF
TRBD1	TRBV5-1	-	TRBJ2-2	TGCGCCAGCAGCTTACAGGGGGCGGGCACCGGGGAGCTGTTTTTT	CASSLQGAGTGELFF
-	TRBV6-5	-	TRBJ1-2	TGTGCCAGCAGCCGAAAAACAGGGTTTGGCTACACCTTC	CASSRKTGFGYTF
-	TRBV4-1	-	TRBJ1-5	TGCGCCAGCAGCCAAGATGGCCCGGAGAGAACAACCCATCAGCCCCAGCATTTT	CASSQDGPERTTHQPQHF
-	TRBV3-1/TRBV3-2	-	TRBJ1-1	TGTGCCAGCAGCCAATTTACACGGGGCACTGAAGCTTTCTTT	CASSQFTRGTEAFF
TRBD1	TRBV28	many	TRBJ2-5	TGTGCCAGCACCTTGACAGGGGGAGGGGGAAAGACCCAGTACTTC	CASTLTGGGGKTQYF
-	TRBV2	-	TRBJ1-2	TGTGCCAGCAGTGAAGCGCTTCGGGGGAAAGTCTATGGCTACACCTTC	CASSEALRGKVYGYTF
TRBD2	TRBV27	-	TRBJ2-7	TGTGCCAGCAGTCGCGGACTAGCGGTCTCCTACGAGCAGTACTTC	CASSRGLAVSYEQYF
TRBD2	TRBV3-1/TRBV3-2	-	TRBJ2-1	TGTGCCAGCAGCCAGAGAACGGGGAGGGCCTCCTACAATGAGCAGTTCTTC	CASSQRTGRASYNEQFF
-	TRBV9	-	TRBJ1-3	TGTGCCAGCAGCGTAGACCCGGAGGACACCATATATTTT	CASSVDPEDTIYF
TRBD2	TRBV28	-	TRBJ2-1	TGTGCCAGCAGTTTAACTAGCGGATCCTACAATGAGCAGTTCTTC	CASSLTSGSYNEQFF
TRBD1	TRBV10-2	-	TRBJ1-1	TGCGCCAGCAGCTGGACAGGGAGGGAGGCTTTCTTT	CASSWTGREAFF
TRBD1	TRBV7-9	-	TRBJ1-5	TGTGCCAGCAGTCCCGGGACAGGGGCCGTTCGGCCCCAGCATTTT	CASSPGTGAVRPQHF
TRBD1	TRBV28	-	TRBJ1-5	TGTGCCAGCAGTTCGGGACAGGGACGCAATCAGCCCCAGCATTTT	CASSSGQGRNQPQHF
TRBD1	TRBV6-5	-	TRBJ1-2	TGTGCCAGCAGTCCGAGGGACAGGCATCCCTATGGCTACACCTTC	CASSPRDRHPYGYTF
-	TRBV14	-	TRBJ2-7	TGTGCCAGCAGCCAAGGACAGACCCAACTCTCCTACGAGCAGTACTTC	CASSQGQTQLSYEQYF
-	TRBV7-2	-	TRBJ1-2	TGTGCCAGCAGTCGCGGACAGTCCTATGGCTACACCTTC	CASSRGQSYGYTF
TRBD2	TRBV2	-	TRBJ2-1	TGTGCCAGCAGTGCGCTGACTAGCGGGGCCTACAATGAGCAGTTCTTC	CASSALTSGAYNEQFF
TRBD2	TRBV11-2	-	TRBJ2-1	TGTGCCAGCAGCTTAGGAAGGGGTGGGAGGGGCCACAATGAGCAGTTCTTC	CASSLGRGGRGHNEQFF
TRBD2	TRBV5-1	-	TRBJ2-1	TGCGCCAGCAGCTTTTCCTTGGCGGGAGGGAACAATGAGCAGTTCTTC	CASSFSLAGGNNEQFF
TRBD1	TRBV7-9	-	TRBJ2-7	TGTGCCAGCAGCCCCCCCCAAGGGACAGGGGGCAGATACGAGCAGTACTTC	CASSPPQGTGGRYEQYF
TRBD1	TRBV7-9	-	TRBJ1-2	TGTGCCAGCAGCTTAGGGACAGGAGACGGCTACACCTTC	CASSLGTGDGYTF
TRBD2	TRBV5-4	-	TRBJ2-5	TGTGCCAGCAGCCCCATGACTAGCGGACCACAAGAGACCCAGTACTTC	CASSPMTSGPQETQYF
TRBD1	TRBV27	-	TRBJ2-6	TGTGCCAGCAGTTTCCGGACAGGGGTCCCTGGGGCCAACGTCCTGACTTTC	CASSFRTGVPGANVLTF
TRBD1	TRBV29-1	-	TRBJ1-1	TGCAGCGTCCGGACAGGGGGTGGCACTGAAGCTTTCTTT	CSVRTGGGTEAFF
TRBD1	TRBV27	-	TRBJ1-5	TGTGCCAGCAGTTCCCATTCCGGGACAGGGAACCAGCCCCAGCATTTT	CASSSHSGTGNQPQHF
-	TRBV30	-	TRBJ1-1	TGTGCCTGGAGTAGACAGATTAACACTGAAGCTTTCTTT	CAWSRQINTEAFF